What follows are 16 T cell receptor beta chains derived from one specimen sequenced in a study of pediatric ulcerative colitis. Method: immunoSEQ multiplex PCR; TCRdb's copy keeps in-frame clones and lacks some. The table lists 45,000 to 75,000 clones, 87% of them singletons, with about 1.5% in the top ten. Sequencing was carried out using blood. These receptors originate from a boy aged 10-17 years who was a control in a study of pediatric ulcerative colitis.

The chain combines TRBV30 with TRBJ2-7; TRBD1 aligns across 9 bases. After removal of 0 bases from V and 3 bases from J, the junction contained 12 bases not matched to a gene. CDR3 size: 17 residues. Germline V CDR1 and CDR2: GTSNPN, SVGIG (reference sequence). In DNA, the CDR3 is TGTGCCTGGAGTGTATTCTCCGGGACAGGGTTTTTCTACGAGCAGTACTTC. It yields the protein CAWSVFSGTGFFYEQYF.

The V call is TRBV27, the J call TRBJ1-2; D not certain. Germline V CDR1 and CDR2: MNHEY, SMNVEV (reference sequence). The CDR3 has 13 residues. Deletions cut 5 bases from V and 5 bases from J, with 12 bases between. CDR3 nucleotide sequence: TGTGCCAGCAGTAAGAATCGGGGATATGGCTACACCTTC. Residues: CASSKNRGYGYTF.

V and J are TRBV7-3 and TRBJ2-7; 9 bases agree with TRBD1. Germline CDR1 reads SGHTA; CDR2 reads FQGTGA. The CDR3 covers 14 residues. V was pared by 4 bases and J by 5 bases, with 6 bases of the junction left unmatched. The CDR3 reads CASSSTGGLNEQYF. Written as DNA, the CDR3 is TGTGCCAGCAGCTCGACAGGGGGATTAAACGAGCAGTACTTC.

This chain connects TRBV28 to TRBJ1-5; tentative D call: TRBD1 (5 bases). Trimming left V 4 bases short and J 5 bases short, with 9 bases between. The CDR3 length is 13 residues. Germline V gene lookup returns CDR1 MDHEN and CDR2 SYDVKM. CDR3 sequence reads: CASSWGLDQPQHF. The CDR3 nucleotides read TGTGCCAGCAGTTGGGGGTTAGATCAGCCCCAGCATTTT.

The rearrangement joins TRBV6-6 to TRBJ2-1, with D possibly being TRBD1 (5 bases). This CDR3 is built from 13 residues. CDR1 is MNHNY, CDR2 SVGAGI, per germline (reference sequence). With 5 bases removed from V and 7 bases from J, the gap between germline ends came to 12 bases. The CDR3 DNA follows: TGTGCCAGCAGTAGGGGCTCCCCTAATGAGCAGTTCTTC. Translation: CASSRGSPNEQFF.

V usage is TRBV27 and J usage is TRBJ2-1, with TRBD2 matching 10 bases. CDR3 length: 17 residues. The J segment lost 12 bases and the V segment lost 0 bases, leaving 14 bases of the junction unmatched. Germline V CDR1 and CDR2: MNHEY, SMNVEV (reference sequence). This chain's CDR3 is CASSLSRGLADRLGQFF. The CDR3 nucleotides are TGTGCCAGCAGTTTATCGAGAGGACTAGCGGACCGACTTGGGCAGTTCTTC.

V is TRBV4-2 and J is TRBJ1-1; 10 bases are shared with TRBD1. The CDR3 consists of 17 residues. The junction had 9 bases not matched to a gene; V was cut back by 1 base and J by 4 bases. In germline, CDR1 is LGHNA, CDR2 YNFKEQ. The CDR3 is CASSQALGQGRGTEAFF. The CDR3 DNA reads TGTGCCAGCAGCCAAGCCCTGGGACAGGGGAGGGGCACTGAAGCTTTCTTT.

On this clone: The germline gene is not matched at one end of the junction; a read error may be the cause. This chain links TRBV15 with TRBJ2-1; 10 bases fit TRBD2. This CDR3 contains 14 residues. Per the germline V gene, CDR1 is LNHNV and CDR2 is YYDKDF (reference sequence). CDR3 amino acids: CATSRASLAGAPVF. For the CDR3, the DNA is TGTGCCACCAGCAGAGCTAGCCTAGCGGGGGCCCCCGTCTTC.

CDR3 DNA: TGTGCCAGCAGCCCGAAACTAGCGGGAGGCACAGATACGCAGTATTTT. Protein: CASSPKLAGGTDTQYF. The V call is TRBV7-2, the J call TRBJ2-3; 11 bases fit TRBD2. Trimming took 5 bases from V and 1 from J; bases not matched to a gene: 5. Germline-derived CDR1 and CDR2 are SGHTA and FQGNSA. This CDR3 has 16 amino acids.

The CDR3 loop is CASSPTGANTEAFF. The CDR3 region has the DNA TGTGCCAGCAGCCCGACAGGGGCGAACACTGAAGCTTTCTTT. The chain couples TRBV6-5 to TRBJ1-1; TRBD1 matches at 8 bases. V shed 6 bases, J shed 1 base, and the junction held 4 bases outside the gene matches. Germline V gene sequence: CDR1 MNHEY, CDR2 SVGAGI. This CDR3 has 14 residues.

The chain is built from TRBV28 and TRBJ2-4; 9 bases are a match to TRBD2. CDR1 and CDR2 (germline): MDHEN, SYDVKM. V was clipped by 3 bases and J by 2 bases; unmatched bases: 5. This CDR3 has 16 residues. CDR3 DNA: TGTGCCAGCAGTTTCGGGAGCGGGAGGCCCAAAAACATTCAGTACTTC. As protein: CASSFGSGRPKNIQYF.

This clone was counted between two and nine times. The chain has TRBV6-5 and TRBJ1-4; D unclear. Trimming left V 0 bases short and J 7 bases short, with 12 bases between. The germline V gene encodes CDR1 MNHEY and CDR2 SVGAGI. The CDR3 is 15 residues long. For the CDR3, the DNA is TGTGCCAGCAGTTACTCCGGGTCGGTGGGTGAAAAACTGTTTTTT. Translated, it gives CASSYSGSVGEKLFF.

The J gene is TRBJ2-7, the V gene TRBV5-1; 9 bases are shared with TRBD2. Germline V gene data show CDR1 as SGHRS and CDR2 as YFSETQ. J lost 5 bases, V lost 0 bases, and 6 bases had no gene match. This CDR3 region has 15 residues. CDR3 in amino acids: CASSLGSGSLNEQYF. In nucleotides, the CDR3 is TGCGCCAGCAGCTTGGGTAGCGGGAGTCTTAACGAGCAGTACTTC.

This rearrangement joins TRBV6-1 to TRBJ1-3; D call uncertain. V was clipped by 3 bases and J by 0 bases, with 15 bases between them. The V gene's germline CDR1 is MNHNS and CDR2 SASEGT. This CDR3 is 17 amino acids long. The DNA for the CDR3 is TGTGCCAGCAGTGAGAAGGTCGGATACTACTCTGGAAACACCATATATTTT. Its protein product is CASSEKVGYYSGNTIYF.

This chain links TRBV28 with TRBJ2-7, with D possibly being TRBD1 or TRBD2 (6 bases each). Germline CDR1 MDHEN, CDR2 SYDVKM. There are 18 residues in the CDR3. V shed 6 bases and J shed 0 bases, with 24 bases lying between them. CDR3 bases: TGTGCCAGCAGCGACACCATCATACGGGGGCCCCACTCCTACGAGCAGTACTTC. Its protein is CASSDTIIRGPHSYEQYF. The full variable domain, in which reference TRBV28 and TRBJ2-7 provide the parts outside the CDR3, is DVKVTQSSRYLVKRTGEKVFLECVQDMDHENMFWYRQDPGLGLRLIYFSYDVKMKEKGDIPEGYSVSREKKERFSLILESASTNQTSMYLCASSDTIIRGPHSYEQYFGPGTRLTVT.

V gene TRBV5-5 combines with J gene TRBJ2-1, with D tentatively TRBD1 or TRBD2 (6 bases each). This CDR3 has 14 amino acids. V lost 1 base and J 8 bases, leaving 13 bases between the germline ends. Per germline, CDR1 SGHKS and CDR2 YYEKEE (reference sequence). CDR3 sequence: CASSLIGGTDEQFF. The CDR3, as DNA: TGTGCCAGCAGCTTGATAGGGGGGACGGATGAGCAGTTCTTC. Variable domain in full (rest from reference TRBV5-5 and TRBJ2-1): DAGVTQSPTHLIKTRGQQVTLRCSPISGHKSVSWYQQVLGQGPQFIFQYYEKEERGRGNFPDRFSARQFPNYSSELNVNALLLGDSALYLCASSLIGGTDEQFFGPGTRLTVL.